Following are 16 T cell receptor beta chains from one sample sequenced in a study of shared clonotypes between healthy human individuals (dated by TCRdb to about 2020). Preparation of the library involved the immunoSEQ multiplex PCR assay. This is the immuneACCESS table as TCRdb keeps it, with only in-frame sequences that have V and J called. A part of the clones is gone; compared with another copy, unresolved V genes explain less than half, and the rest is unexplained. Here the sample has 2 million or so clones; roughly 94% occur a single time. The ten largest account for more than 0.95% of the sample. CD8 naive samples were obtained by positive selection for CCR7 among CD45RO-negative cells, yielding a CD45RA+CCR7+ population from which TemRA cells were excluded. Sequences were obtained from naive CD8+ T cells sorted from blood. This specimen's cell subset or site label, interpreted: CD45RA+CCR7+. Receptors originate from a man younger than 35 in good health.

V usage is TRBV5-4 and J usage is TRBJ1-1, with 7 bases matching TRBD1. CDR1 and CDR2 (germline): SGHNT, YYREEE (reference sequence). V dropped 2 bases and J dropped 4; count of bases not matched to a gene: 14. The CDR3 is 17 residues long. The CDR3 bases are TGTGCCAGCAGCTTTCCTGACAGGGACACCCCGAGCACTGAAGCTTTCTTT. Its translation is CASSFPDRDTPSTEAFF.

This clone was observed once. The genes are TRBV4-2 and TRBJ2-7; 14 bases fit TRBD2. CDR3 size: 14 residues. Germline V gene lookup returns CDR1 LGHNA and CDR2 YNFKEQ. J gave up 5 bases and V 3 bases, and 0 bases lay outside the gene matches. The CDR3 bases are TGTGCCAGCAGCCAGGGACTAGCGGGGGACGAGCAGTACTTC. It is translated as CASSQGLAGDEQYF.

This clone has a single count. The CDR3 spells CASNPTGLYGYTF. Here the CDR3 DNA reads TGTGCCAGCAACCCAACGGGATTATATGGCTACACCTTC. V and J are TRBV28 and TRBJ1-2; D unresolved. V was cut by 7 bases and J by 5 bases, with 14 bases left in between. The CDR3 length is 13 residues. From germline, CDR1 is MDHEN and CDR2 SYDVKM.

V is TRBV6-1 and J is TRBJ2-2, with 7 bases aligning to TRBD1. Germline values: CDR1 MNHNS, CDR2 SASEGT. The CDR3 covers 16 residues. V was pared by 3 bases and J by 6 bases, with 10 bases of the junction left unmatched. The CDR3 nucleotides are TGTGCCAGCAGTGATCTTATAGGGGGCTTCGCCGGGGAGCTGTTTTTT. Its translation: CASSDLIGGFAGELFF.

V and J are TRBV5-4 and TRBJ2-3; 8 nucleotides line up with TRBD2. The ends lost 4 bases at V and 6 bases at J; junction bases unmatched: 13. Looked up from germline, CDR1 is SGHNT and CDR2 is YYREEE (reference sequence). CDR3 length: 16 residues. This chain's CDR3 is CASSTAGGGFFDTQYF. The CDR3 DNA sequence: TGTGCCAGCAGCACCGCGGGCGGGGGGTTTTTTGATACGCAGTATTTT.

The gene calls are TRBV6-6 and TRBJ2-3; perhaps D is TRBD1 or TRBD2 (5 bases each). CDR3 length equals 13 residues. Deletions cut 6 bases from V and 5 bases from J, with 12 bases between. Per the germline V gene, CDR1 is MNHNY and CDR2 is SVGAGI (reference sequence). This CDR3 is CASSFNGGDTQYF. The DNA of the CDR3 is TGTGCCAGCAGCTTTAATGGGGGAGATACGCAGTATTTT.

The rearrangement links TRBV6-5 to TRBJ1-5; maybe TRBD1 (6 bases). Trimming took off 6 bases at V and 4 bases at J, with 13 bases between the two ends. The CDR3 extends over 14 amino acids. Germline V gene lookup returns CDR1 MNHEY and CDR2 SVGAGI. The CDR3 DNA reads TGTGCCAGCAGGTCAGGGGCGGTTAATCAGCCCCAGCATTTT. It encodes CASRSGAVNQPQHF.

The chain's CDR3 is CASSLSPAAGGPYEQYF. The CDR3 bases are TGCGCCAGCAGCCTTTCTCCAGCAGCGGGAGGGCCCTACGAGCAGTACTTC. This chain links TRBV4-1 with TRBJ2-7, with 10 bases that match TRBD2. Germline V CDR1 and CDR2: MGHRA, YSYEKL. The CDR3 length is 17 residues. V trimming: 4 bases; J trimming: 2 bases; junction bases outside the gene matches: 11.

The J gene is TRBJ1-5, the V gene TRBV30; no definite D call. CDR1 GTSNPN and CDR2 SVGIG come from the germline V gene (reference sequence). This CDR3 contains 12 residues. Trimming stripped 8 bases from V and 1 base from J, with 9 bases between. CDR3 in DNA: TGTGCCGGAGGGATCAGCAATCAGCCCCAGCATTTT. As protein: CAGGISNQPQHF.

The chain couples TRBV2 to TRBJ1-4; D remains ambiguous. This CDR3 contains 14 residues. Germline values: CDR1 SNHLY, CDR2 FYNNEI. V was clipped by 3 bases and J by 0 bases, with 5 bases between them. DNA for the CDR3: TGTGCCAGCAGTGACCCGTCAACTAATGAAAAACTGTTTTTT. This gives the protein CASSDPSTNEKLFF.

The chain carries TRBV9 and TRBJ1-6, with D perhaps matching TRBD1 (5 bases). The V and J ends lost 6 bases and 0 bases respectively, with 19 bases between them. Per the germline V gene, CDR1 is SGDLS and CDR2 is YYNGEE. The CDR3 has 18 amino acids. CDR3 sequence: CASTPLIGGSSYNSPLHF. CDR3 nucleotide sequence: TGTGCCAGCACCCCGTTAATCGGGGGGAGCTCCTATAATTCACCCCTCCACTTT.

This chain links TRBV7-2 with TRBJ2-7; tentative D call: TRBD2 (6 bases). V lost 1 base and J 2 bases, leaving 12 bases between the germline ends. Germline lookup yields CDR1 SGHTA and CDR2 FQGNSA. The CDR3 has 15 residues. The CDR3 spells CASSLEPSEAYEQYF. The CDR3 coding sequence is TGTGCCAGCAGCTTAGAGCCTAGCGAGGCCTACGAGCAGTACTTC.

The chain uses TRBV19 and TRBJ1-1, with 8 bases fitting TRBD1. The CDR3 contains 14 residues. Germline-derived CDR1 and CDR2 are LNHDA and SQIVND (reference sequence). The junction had 7 bases not matched to a gene; V was cut back by 4 bases and J by 6 bases. CDR3 DNA sequence: TGTGCCAGTAGTACAGGGGGCGCGGCAGCTGAAGCTTTCTTT. Its translation: CASSTGGAAAEAFF.

V and J are TRBV5-6 and TRBJ2-7, with TRBD1 matching over 8 bases. Unmatched junction bases numbered 6, after V lost 7 bases and J lost 0 bases. This CDR3 is 14 amino acids long. Germline CDR1 is SGHDT and CDR2 is YYEEEE. The CDR3 sequence is CASAGGQDSYEQYF. In nucleotides, the CDR3 is TGTGCCAGCGCCGGGGGACAGGACTCCTACGAGCAGTACTTC.

This clone has just one count. This chain connects TRBV15 to TRBJ1-4, with D tentatively TRBD1 (5 bases). This CDR3 is built from 16 residues. Trimming removed 0 bases from V and 8 bases from J, with 16 bases in between. CDR1 LNHNV and CDR2 YYDKDF come from the germline V gene (reference sequence). The CDR3 spells CATSRDRAGHWEKLFF. Here the CDR3 DNA reads TGTGCCACCAGCAGAGATAGGGCAGGGCATTGGGAAAAACTGTTTTTT.

The chain carries TRBV11-2 and TRBJ2-5; TRBD1 or TRBD2 may be the D gene (5 bases each). Looked up from germline, CDR1 is SGHAT and CDR2 is FQNNGV. CDR3 length: 14 amino acids. V was trimmed by 5 bases and J by 2 bases, leaving 12 bases between them. The DNA for the CDR3 is TGTGCCAGCAGCCCCTACGGGGCGCAAGAGACCCAGTACTTC. It is translated as CASSPYGAQETQYF.